The 5 T cell receptor beta chains in this list originate from one sample, sequenced in a study of early T cells in non-severe SARS-CoV-2 infection. TCRdb re-called the 5' RACE reads with MiXCR, one entry per CDR3 protein. The data show roughly 110,000 distinct CDR3 sequences, with approximately 10% seen just once and roughly 7.5% held by the top ten. The sample consisted of whole blood. These TCRs come from an adult who was a healthcare worker with PCR-confirmed SARS-CoV-2 infection or an uninfected control (not recorded which).

On this clonotype itself: This clone may be a read error of a much larger clone one base away. This chain uses TRBV20-1 with TRBJ2-1; TRBD2 matches 7 bases. Germline V gives CDR1 DFQATT, CDR2 SNEGSKA (reference sequence). V shed 6 bases, J shed 2 bases, and the junction held 10 bases outside the gene matches. This CDR3 contains 15 residues. The CDR3 sequence: CSAGLVVSPYNEQFF. The CDR3 DNA reads TGCAGTGCCGGACTAGTGGTATCTCCCTACAATGAGCAGTTCTTC.

This chain uses TRBV2 with TRBJ2-2; perhaps D is TRBD1 or TRBD2 (6 bases each). Germline V gene lookup returns CDR1 SNHLY and CDR2 FYNNEI. This CDR3 comprises 14 residues. The V end was cut by 9 bases, the J end by 3 bases, with 14 bases between. The CDR3 sequence is CASLSGAYTGELFF. In DNA form, the CDR3 reads TGTGCCAGTCTCTCGGGGGCCTACACCGGGGAGCTGTTTTTT.

This clonotype came up many times. The chain carries TRBV7-6 and TRBJ2-3; the D gene is possibly TRBD1 (6 bases). Germline V gives CDR1 SGHVS, CDR2 FNYEAQ. The CDR3 loop spans 17 amino acids. Deletions cut 5 bases from V and 0 bases from J, with 18 bases between. In DNA, the CDR3 is TGTGCCAGCAGCCCAGCCCCGACAGGCCTTAGCACAGATACGCAGTATTTT. This translates into CASSPAPTGLSTDTQYF.

The V gene is TRBV7-3, the J gene TRBJ1-1, with unresolved D. There are 13 residues in the CDR3. The germline V and J ends were trimmed by 8 bases and 2 bases, with 12 bases remaining between them. CDR1 is SGHTA, CDR2 FQGTGA, per germline. CDR3: CASGAGKNTEAFF. DNA for the CDR3: TGTGCCAGCGGTGCTGGAAAAAACACTGAAGCTTTCTTT.

The rearrangement joins TRBV11-3 to TRBJ2-1; 7 nucleotides line up with TRBD2. Germline trimming cut 5 bases from V and 9 bases from J; bases unmatched to any gene: 4. This CDR3 contains 12 residues. Germline CDR1 SGHNT, CDR2 YENEEA. This CDR3 is CASSGRESEQFF. CDR3 DNA sequence: TGTGCCAGCAGCGGGAGGGAGAGTGAGCAGTTCTTC.